The 28 T cell receptor beta chains presented below share a single source sample, sequenced in a study of blood T cell repertoires in COVID-19. Sequenced by immunoSEQ multiplex PCR; TCRdb stores in-frame clones only, minus some. Among about 200,000 clones listed, around 89% were seen once. Sequenced: PBMCs or T cells enriched from blood (not recorded which). The origin of the receptors is a young woman who had recovered from COVID-19.

The J gene is TRBJ2-1, the V gene TRBV7-6, with 8 positions matching TRBD2. V was clipped by 1 base and J by 5 bases; unmatched bases: 4. CDR3 length equals 15 residues. Germline loops: CDR1 SGHVS, CDR2 FNYEAQ. For the CDR3, the DNA is TGTGCCAGCAGCTTAGGCCCAGCGGGAGACAATGAGCAGTTCTTC. This gives the protein CASSLGPAGDNEQFF.

This rearrangement joins TRBV12-3 or TRBV12-4 to TRBJ1-5, with unresolved D. This CDR3 is built from 12 residues. Trimming cost V 7 bases and J 13 bases, with 17 bases left between them. CDR3 DNA: TGTGCCAGCAAATCCTTTGGAGCCCCTCAGCATTTT. This gives the protein CASKSFGAPQHF.

This rearrangement joins TRBV4-2 to TRBJ2-2, with D maybe TRBD2 (6 bases). Germline CDR1 and CDR2: LGHNA and YNFKEQ. This CDR3 region has 15 residues. V was trimmed by 5 bases and J by 1 base, leaving 11 bases between them. DNA of the CDR3: TGTGCCAGCAGCTCTGGACTACTGAACACCGGGGAGCTGTTTTTT. Protein: CASSSGLLNTGELFF.

J is TRBJ1-5 and V is TRBV27; 11 nucleotides agree with TRBD1. Trimming at V came to 4 bases and at J to 0 bases, leaving 8 bases not matched to a gene. CDR3 length equals 18 residues. CDR1 is MNHEY and CDR2 is SMNVEV in the germline V gene (reference sequence). CDR3: CASSSGTGGPYSNQPQHF. In nucleotides, the CDR3 is TGTGCCAGCAGTTCCGGGACAGGGGGACCTTATAGCAATCAGCCCCAGCATTTT.

Turning to this clone: Within the sample, other DNA sequences also encode this same CDR3. This rearrangement joins TRBV3-1 (or the pseudogene TRBV3-2) to TRBJ2-7, with 11 bases lining up with TRBD2. V lost 3 bases to trimming and J lost 0 bases; unmatched junction nucleotides: 7. Germline V gene lookup returns CDR1 LGHDT and CDR2 YNNKEL (reference sequence). The CDR3 totals 17 residues. CDR3 loop: CASSQERGTSGSYEQYF. The CDR3 DNA is TGTGCCAGCAGCCAGGAAAGAGGGACTAGCGGCTCCTACGAGCAGTACTTC.

J is TRBJ1-2 and V is TRBV5-8; possible D gene TRBD1, 5 bases. CDR1 is SGHTS, CDR2 YDEGEE, per germline. The CDR3 runs to 16 residues. V lost 4 bases and J lost 3, with 19 bases in between. In DNA form, the CDR3 reads TGTGCCAGCAGCCACGTTCAGCCGACAGAACACTATGGCTACACCTTC. Translation: CASSHVQPTEHYGYTF.

The V call is TRBV12-3 or TRBV12-4, the J call TRBJ1-1; 7 bases match TRBD1. The junction had 7 bases not matched to a gene; V was cut back by 6 bases and J by 6 bases. The CDR3 spans 13 residues. The CDR3 DNA is TGTGCCAGCAGCCGGACTGACAGGGCTGAAGCTTTCTTT. The encoded protein is CASSRTDRAEAFF.

The rearrangement links TRBV6-5 to TRBJ1-2; tentatively, D is TRBD1 (6 bases). This CDR3 has 14 amino acids. Trimming removed 0 bases from V and 10 bases from J, with 15 bases in between. The germline CDR1 and CDR2 sequences are MNHEY and SVGAGI. Here the CDR3 reads CASSYSPTDSSYTF. DNA of the CDR3: TGTGCCAGCAGTTACTCGCCCACGGACAGTTCCTACACCTTC.

In nucleotides, the CDR3 is TGTGCCAGCAGTCTCAGATGGGGTACAGGGGCCCCCTCAGGAGATACGCAGTATTTT. It codes for CASSLRWGTGAPSGDTQYF. The V call is TRBV27, the J call TRBJ2-3, with 7 bases that match TRBD1. Germline loops: CDR1 MNHEY, CDR2 SMNVEV (reference sequence). This CDR3 contains 19 residues. V lost 5 bases to trimming and J lost 5 bases; unmatched junction nucleotides: 22.

Notes on this clone: Other nucleotide sequences in the sample specify the same CDR3. The rearrangement uses TRBV7-9 and TRBJ1-4; 7 nucleotides line up with TRBD1. Looked up from germline, CDR1 is SEHNR and CDR2 is FQNEAQ (reference sequence). V lost 2 bases to trimming and J lost 5 bases; unmatched junction nucleotides: 2. This CDR3 has 14 residues. CDR3 sequence reads: CASSLKGANEKLFF. The CDR3 DNA is TGTGCCAGCAGCTTAAAGGGGGCGAATGAAAAACTGTTTTTT. The full variable domain, in which reference TRBV7-9 and TRBJ1-4 provide the parts outside the CDR3, is DTGVSQNPRHKITKRGQNVTFRCDPISEHNRLYWYRQTLGQGPEFLTYFQNEAQLEKSRLLSDRFSAERPKGSFSTLEIQRTEQGDSAMYLCASSLKGANEKLFFGSGTQLSVL.

This chain joins TRBV5-1 and TRBJ2-5, with D perhaps TRBD2 (7 bases). Trimming took 1 base from V and 6 from J, leaving 19 bases between them. Germline V gene data show CDR1 as SGHRS and CDR2 as YFSETQ. CDR3 length: 16 amino acids. CDR3 in DNA: TGCGCCAGCAGCTTGCTGGGGGGGCGTCAGTGGCAGACCCAGTACTTC. Protein product: CASSLLGGRQWQTQYF. Full variable domain (rest looked up from reference TRBV5-1 and TRBJ2-5): KAGVTQTPRYLIKTRGQQVTLSCSPISGHRSVSWYQQTPGQGLQFLFEYFSETQRNKGNFPGRFSGRQFSNSRSEMNVSTLELGDSALYLCASSLLGGRQWQTQYFGPGTRLLVL.

This clone came up once. The chain is built from TRBV9 and TRBJ1-2; D is unclear. The CDR3 sequence is 14 residues long. Trimming removed 4 bases from V and 5 bases from J, with 15 bases in between. Looked up from germline, CDR1 is SGDLS and CDR2 is YYNGEE. This CDR3 is CASSPGSSLYGYTF. The DNA of the CDR3 is TGTGCCAGCAGCCCCGGGTCCTCGCTATATGGCTACACCTTC.

The chain carries TRBV6-5 and TRBJ1-6; 10 nucleotides line up with TRBD1. J gave up 7 bases and V 6 bases, and 3 bases lay outside the gene matches. The CDR3 contains 14 residues. Germline V gene sequence: CDR1 MNHEY, CDR2 SVGAGI. DNA of the CDR3: TGTGCCAGCAGCGGACAGGGGGGAAATTCACCCCTCCACTTT. Protein product: CASSGQGGNSPLHF.

This chain joins TRBV29-1 and TRBJ2-7, with D tentatively TRBD2 (5 bases). From germline, CDR1 is SQVTM and CDR2 ANQGSEA. Trimming removed 3 bases from V and 2 bases from J, with 11 bases in between. The CDR3 contains 13 residues. CDR3 region: CSVEGQEAYEQYF. In nucleotides, the CDR3 is TGCAGCGTTGAGGGCCAGGAGGCCTACGAGCAGTACTTC.

The rearrangement links TRBV18 to TRBJ1-5; 11 nucleotides line up with TRBD1. The CDR3 loop spans 18 amino acids. Germline lookup yields CDR1 KGHSH and CDR2 LQKENI. Trimming at V came to 2 bases and at J to 1 base, leaving 7 bases not matched to a gene. The CDR3 here is CASSPIRTGGSSNQPQHF. The CDR3 coding sequence is TGTGCCAGCTCACCAATCCGGACAGGGGGCAGCAGCAATCAGCCCCAGCATTTT.

This clone was seen more than once but under ten times. The chain employs TRBV28 and TRBJ1-5; the match to TRBD1 covers 9 bases. Losses at the gene ends were 4 bases for V and 7 bases for J; bases not matched to a gene: 8. Germline V gene data show CDR1 as MDHEN and CDR2 as SYDVKM. This CDR3 is built from 15 residues. The DNA for the CDR3 is TGTGCCAGCAGTTCCCCGGGACAGGGTGTCCAGCCCCAGCATTTT. This encodes CASSSPGQGVQPQHF.

The J gene is TRBJ2-3, the V gene TRBV18, with 9 bases identical to TRBD2. This CDR3 contains 15 residues. After removal of 1 base from V and 2 bases from J, the junction contained 1 base not matched to a gene. In germline, CDR1 is KGHSH, CDR2 LQKENI. The CDR3, as DNA: TGTGCCAGCTCACCACGCGGGGGGGCCACAGATACGCAGTATTTT. Translating gives CASSPRGGATDTQYF.

This chain connects TRBV30 to TRBJ1-5, with D hard to call. Trimming removed 3 bases from V and 6 bases from J, with 12 bases in between. The CDR3 consists of 13 residues. CDR1 is GTSNPN and CDR2 is SVGIG in the germline V gene (reference sequence). The chain's CDR3 is CAWSQRGGQPQHF. In nucleotides, the CDR3 is TGTGCCTGGAGCCAGCGGGGAGGTCAGCCCCAGCATTTT.

The gene calls are TRBV27 and TRBJ1-2; D is unclear. Trimming removed 4 bases from V and 4 bases from J, with 16 bases in between. Germline lookup yields CDR1 MNHEY and CDR2 SMNVEV (reference sequence). The CDR3 has 15 amino acids. CDR3 residues: CASSSSASTVYGYTF. The CDR3 DNA is TGTGCCAGCAGTTCCTCGGCCAGTACAGTCTATGGCTACACCTTC.

The rearrangement uses TRBV3-1 (or the pseudogene TRBV3-2) and TRBJ1-6; weak D call: TRBD1 (5 bases). The CDR3 covers 13 residues. CDR1 is LGHDT and CDR2 is YNNKEL in the germline V gene (reference sequence). V lost 7 bases, J lost 8 bases, and 12 bases lay in between. CDR3 amino acids: CASTGGGDSPLHF. Written as DNA, the CDR3 is TGTGCCAGCACCGGGGGAGGGGATTCACCCCTCCACTTT.

J is TRBJ2-3 and V is TRBV3-1 (or the pseudogene TRBV3-2); 10 bases map to TRBD2. The germline CDR1 and CDR2 sequences are LGHDT and YNNKEL (reference sequence). V was clipped by 2 bases and J by 3 bases; unmatched bases: 5. This CDR3 spans 16 amino acids. CDR3 sequence reads: CASSQRAGGYTDTQYF. The DNA of the CDR3 is TGTGCCAGCAGCCAAAGAGCGGGGGGGTATACAGATACGCAGTATTTT.

The gene calls are TRBV11-2 and TRBJ2-1; D is possibly TRBD1 (6 bases). CDR1 and CDR2 (germline): SGHAT, FQNNGV. CDR3 length: 14 amino acids. Trimming took 5 bases from V and 4 from J, leaving 12 bases between them. The CDR3 loop is CASSKIRGYNEQFF. CDR3 bases: TGTGCCAGCAGCAAAATAAGGGGGTACAATGAGCAGTTCTTC.

This clone was detected a few times. The V gene is TRBV13, the J gene TRBJ2-5, with D possibly matching TRBD1 (6 bases). Germline V CDR1 and CDR2: PRHDT, FYEKMQ (reference sequence). Trimming cost V 4 bases and J 2 bases, with 17 bases left between them. The CDR3 covers 16 residues. CDR3 sequence: CASSSLGRGLQETQYF. The CDR3 DNA sequence: TGTGCCAGCAGCTCCCTTGGCAGGGGTTTACAAGAGACCCAGTACTTC. Based on the CDR3 plus reference TRBV13 and TRBJ2-5, the full variable domain is AAGVIQSPRHLIKEKRETATLKCYPIPRHDTVYWYQQGPGQDPQFLISFYEKMQSDKGSIPDRFSAQQFSDYHSELNMSSLELGDSALYFCASSSLGRGLQETQYFGPGTRLLVL.

The rearrangement uses TRBV2 and TRBJ2-7; D might be TRBD1 (6 bases). The V gene lost 6 bases and the J gene lost 6 bases, with 9 bases spanning the gap. The CDR3 is 11 residues long. CDR1 is SNHLY and CDR2 is FYNNEI in the germline V gene. This CDR3 reads CASRDSGEQYF. CDR3 in DNA: TGTGCCAGCAGGGACAGTGGCGAGCAGTACTTC. The whole variable domain, remainder taken from reference TRBV2 and TRBJ2-7, is EPEVTQTPSHQVTQMGQEVILRCVPISNHLYFYWYRQILGQKVEFLVSFYNNEISEKSEIFDDQFSVERPDGSNFTLKIRSTKLEDSAMYFCASRDSGEQYFGPGTRLTVT.

The chain employs TRBV4-1 and TRBJ1-5; D is undetermined. Germline CDR1 MGHRA, CDR2 YSYEKL. The CDR3 loop spans 16 amino acids. The V end lost 0 bases, the J end lost 5 bases, and 14 bases lay between the germline ends. CDR3 protein: CASSQERLRHDQPQHF. The DNA for the CDR3 is TGCGCCAGCAGCCAAGAAAGGTTAAGACACGATCAGCCCCAGCATTTT.

This chain links TRBV2 with TRBJ2-1, with 14 bases identical to TRBD2. Germline V gene lookup returns CDR1 SNHLY and CDR2 FYNNEI. J was trimmed by 3 bases and V by 1 base; bases with no gene match: 2. The CDR3 consists of 17 residues. As DNA, the CDR3 is TGTGCCAGCAGTGAAGAGGGACTAGCGGGGGTCTACAATGAGCAGTTCTTC. It specifies CASSEEGLAGVYNEQFF.

The V call is TRBV27, the J call TRBJ1-4; tentative D call: TRBD1 (6 bases). V lost 0 bases to trimming and J lost 3 bases, with 11 bases between them. This CDR3 spans 16 amino acids. Per germline, CDR1 MNHEY and CDR2 SMNVEV (reference sequence). CDR3 nucleotides: TGTGCCAGCAGTTTATCTAGGGGGGGAGCTAATGAAAAACTGTTTTTT. Protein sequence: CASSLSRGGANEKLFF.

The genes are TRBV5-1 and TRBJ2-4; 10 bases are shared with TRBD1. Trimming removed 4 bases from V and 7 bases from J; junction bases left unmatched: 2. The CDR3 runs 13 residues. Germline lookup yields CDR1 SGHRS and CDR2 YFSETQ. The chain's CDR3 is CASSPGQGNIQYF. The CDR3 DNA sequence: TGCGCCAGCAGCCCGGGACAGGGGAACATTCAGTACTTC.